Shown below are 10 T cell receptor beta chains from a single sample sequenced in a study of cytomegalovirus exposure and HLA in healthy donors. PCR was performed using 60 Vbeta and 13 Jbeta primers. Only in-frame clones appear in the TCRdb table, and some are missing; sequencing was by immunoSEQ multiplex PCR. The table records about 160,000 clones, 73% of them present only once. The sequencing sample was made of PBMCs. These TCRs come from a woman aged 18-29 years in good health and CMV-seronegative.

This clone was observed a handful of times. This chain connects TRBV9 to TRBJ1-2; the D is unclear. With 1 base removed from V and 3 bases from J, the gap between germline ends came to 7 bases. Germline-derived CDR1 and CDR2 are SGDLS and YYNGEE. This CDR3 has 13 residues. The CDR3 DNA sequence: TGTGCCAGCAGCGTACGGGGAGACTATGGCTACACCTTC. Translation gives CASSVRGDYGYTF.

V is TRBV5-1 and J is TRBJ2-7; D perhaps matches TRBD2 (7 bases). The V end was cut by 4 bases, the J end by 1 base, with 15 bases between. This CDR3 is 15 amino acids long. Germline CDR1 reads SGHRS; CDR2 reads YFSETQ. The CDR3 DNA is TGCGCCAGCAGCCCGGAGGGGGGGGCGTCCTACGAGCAGTACGTC. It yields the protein CASSPEGGASYEQYV.

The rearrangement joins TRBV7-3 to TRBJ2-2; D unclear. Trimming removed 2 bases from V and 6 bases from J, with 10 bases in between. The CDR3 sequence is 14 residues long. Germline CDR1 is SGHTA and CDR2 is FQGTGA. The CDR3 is CASSLAQPSGELFF. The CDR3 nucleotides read TGTGCCAGCAGCTTAGCACAGCCATCCGGGGAGCTGTTTTTT.

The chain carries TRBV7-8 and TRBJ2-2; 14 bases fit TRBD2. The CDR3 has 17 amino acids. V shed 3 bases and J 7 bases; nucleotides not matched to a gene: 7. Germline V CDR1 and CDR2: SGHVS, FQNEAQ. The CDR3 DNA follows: TGTGCCAGCAGCTTGCTGGGGACTAGCGGGAGTGGCGGGGAGCTGTTTTTT. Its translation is CASSLLGTSGSGGELFF.

This CDR3 reads CASSLAGGETQYF. The CDR3 DNA follows: TGTGCCAGCAGCTTAGCAGGGGGAGAGACCCAGTACTTC. The chain links TRBV11-3 to TRBJ2-5; 7 bases map to TRBD1. V shed 1 base, J shed 4 bases, and the junction held 0 bases outside the gene matches. The CDR3 spans 13 residues. CDR1 and CDR2 from the germline V gene are SGHNT and YENEEA.

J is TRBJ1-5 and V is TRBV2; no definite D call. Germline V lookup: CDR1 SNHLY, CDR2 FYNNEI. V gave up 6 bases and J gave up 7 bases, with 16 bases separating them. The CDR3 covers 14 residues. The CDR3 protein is CASRQSTEGQPQHF. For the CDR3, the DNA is TGTGCCAGCAGACAATCAACTGAGGGCCAGCCCCAGCATTTT.

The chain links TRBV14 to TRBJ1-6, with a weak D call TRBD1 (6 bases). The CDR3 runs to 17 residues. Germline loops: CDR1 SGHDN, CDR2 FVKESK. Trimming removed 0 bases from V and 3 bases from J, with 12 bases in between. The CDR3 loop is CASSQDLGANYNSPLHF. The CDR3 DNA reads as TGTGCCAGCAGCCAAGATCTGGGGGCCAACTATAATTCACCCCTCCACTTT.

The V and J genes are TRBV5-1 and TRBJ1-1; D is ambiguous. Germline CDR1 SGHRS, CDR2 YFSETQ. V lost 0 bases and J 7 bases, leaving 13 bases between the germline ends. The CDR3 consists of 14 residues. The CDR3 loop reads CASSLALNSGEAFF. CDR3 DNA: TGCGCCAGCAGCTTGGCCCTGAATAGCGGTGAAGCTTTCTTT.

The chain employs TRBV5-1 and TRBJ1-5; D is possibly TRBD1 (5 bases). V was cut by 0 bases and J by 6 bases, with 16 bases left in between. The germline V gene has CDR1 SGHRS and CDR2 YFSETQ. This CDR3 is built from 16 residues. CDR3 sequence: CASSLETEPSAQPQHF. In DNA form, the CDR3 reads TGCGCCAGCAGCTTGGAGACAGAGCCCAGCGCTCAGCCCCAGCATTTT.

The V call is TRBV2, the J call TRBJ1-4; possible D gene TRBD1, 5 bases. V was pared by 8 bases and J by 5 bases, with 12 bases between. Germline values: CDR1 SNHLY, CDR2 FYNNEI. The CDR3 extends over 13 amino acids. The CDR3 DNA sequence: TGTGCCAGCCGGGGGGGGTACAATGAAAAACTGTTTTTT. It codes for CASRGGYNEKLFF.